The 15 T cell receptor beta chains in this list originate from one sample, sequenced in a study of cytomegalovirus exposure and HLA in healthy donors. PCR involved 60 Vbeta and 13 Jbeta primers. The assay was immunoSEQ multiplex PCR, and TCRdb's table has in-frame clones only and misses some. The sample contains over 130,000 clones, 75% to 90% of which appear only once. The sample was PBMCs. The receptors derive from a female donor in good health and CMV-seronegative.

This chain joins TRBV18 and TRBJ2-1; D perhaps matches TRBD1 (8 bases). The V gene's germline CDR1 is KGHSH and CDR2 LQKENI. CDR3 size: 15 residues. The V gene lost 6 bases and the J gene lost 5 bases, with 17 bases spanning the gap. For the CDR3, the DNA is TGTGCCAGCTCTCCAGGACAGGGAGGGGACAATGAGCAGTTCTTC. Its protein is CASSPGQGGDNEQFF.

V is TRBV5-8 and J is TRBJ2-7; possibly TRBD1 for D (6 bases). Trimming shortened V by 3 bases and J by 0 bases, and 7 bases separated the two germline ends. Per germline, CDR1 SGHTS and CDR2 YDEGEE. This CDR3 is built from 13 residues. The CDR3 region is CASSSDSSYEQYF. The DNA of the CDR3 is TGTGCCAGCAGCTCGGACAGCTCCTACGAGCAGTACTTC. The entire variable domain, with the rest obtained from reference TRBV5-8 and TRBJ2-7, is as follows: EAGVTQSPTHLIKTRGQQATLRCSPISGHTSVYWYQQALGLGLQFLLWYDEGEERNRGNFPPRFSGRQFPNYSSELNVNALELEDSALYLCASSSDSSYEQYFGPGTRLTVT.

V and J are TRBV28 and TRBJ1-1, with D perhaps matching TRBD1 (5 bases). The CDR3 extends over 15 amino acids. The ends were cut back, 6 bases at V and 4 bases at J, with 18 bases in the middle. From germline, CDR1 is MDHEN and CDR2 SYDVKM. DNA for the CDR3: TGTGCCAGCAGCGACTCCAAAACAGGTAGCACTGAAGCTTTCTTT. Amino acids: CASSDSKTGSTEAFF.

This clone has only a few counts. The genes are TRBV6-5 and TRBJ1-5; 7 bases map to TRBD1. The germline V gene encodes CDR1 MNHEY and CDR2 SVGAGI. CDR3 length: 13 amino acids. V was pared by 11 bases and J by 6 bases, with 10 bases of the junction left unmatched. CDR3 sequence reads: CASKGGGGQPQHF. CDR3 in DNA: TGTGCCTCCAAAGGAGGGGGCGGTCAGCCCCAGCATTTT.

This clone was counted a few times. This rearrangement joins TRBV2 to TRBJ1-5; D is unclear. CDR1 and CDR2 from the germline V gene are SNHLY and FYNNEI. The germline V and J ends were trimmed by 6 bases and 6 bases, with 12 bases remaining between them. The CDR3 loop spans 13 amino acids. CDR3 sequence (DNA): TGTGCCAGCAGGGTAAAGGCGGGTCAGCCCCAGCATTTT. Protein sequence: CASRVKAGQPQHF.

The chain joins TRBV9 to TRBJ1-2; D gene unclear. The CDR3 covers 14 residues. Trimming removed 0 bases from V and 10 bases from J, with 16 bases in between. CDR1 SGDLS and CDR2 YYNGEE come from the germline V gene. The CDR3 sequence: CASSVETNTGTYTF. The CDR3 nucleotides read TGTGCCAGCAGCGTAGAGACCAATACGGGTACCTACACCTTC. The variable domain in full, completed from reference TRBV9 and TRBJ1-2, reads DSGVTQTPKHLITATGQRVTLRCSPRSGDLSVYWYQQSLDQGLQFLIQYYNGEERAKGNILERFSAQQFPDLHSELNLSSLELGDSALYFCASSVETNTGTYTFGSGTRLTVV.

The table lists this clone with a few counts. CDR3 in DNA: TGTGCCAGTACCCCCCAGGGTGCCACTGAAGCTTTCTTT. Amino acids: CASTPQGATEAFF. This chain links TRBV11-2 with TRBJ1-1; D may be TRBD1 (5 bases). Germline CDR1 and CDR2: SGHAT and FQNNGV. Trimming stripped 9 bases from V and 4 bases from J, with 15 bases between. The CDR3 loop spans 13 amino acids.

This CDR3 reads CAWSRRGGHMNTEAFF. For the CDR3, the DNA is TGTGCCTGGAGTAGGAGGGGAGGACACATGAACACTGAAGCTTTCTTT. The rearrangement uses TRBV30 and TRBJ1-1, with D possibly TRBD1 on 5 matching bases. Germline V lookup: CDR1 GTSNPN, CDR2 SVGIG (reference sequence). CDR3 size: 16 residues. V lost 2 bases to trimming and J lost 0 bases, with 16 bases between them.

The rearrangement uses TRBV6-5 and TRBJ2-5; D gene ambiguous. V was cut by 0 bases and J by 4 bases, with 15 bases left in between. This CDR3 has 16 amino acids. Germline V gives CDR1 MNHEY, CDR2 SVGAGI. CDR3 sequence (DNA): TGTGCCAGCAGTTACTCCCCGCAGGAAGTGAGAGAGACCCAGTACTTC. The encoded protein is CASSYSPQEVRETQYF.

This chain joins TRBV6-5 and TRBJ1-4; possible D gene TRBD1, 5 bases. V lost 0 bases, J lost 7 bases, and 15 bases lay in between. The CDR3 covers 16 residues. Germline lookup yields CDR1 MNHEY and CDR2 SVGAGI. CDR3 coding DNA: TGTGCCAGCAGTTACTCGGTGGCAGGGATGAGTGAAAAACTGTTTTTT. The encoded protein is CASSYSVAGMSEKLFF.

There are many counts of this clone. The rearrangement links TRBV19 to TRBJ1-1; 8 bases agree with TRBD1. This CDR3 has 14 amino acids. CDR1 is LNHDA and CDR2 is SQIVND in the germline V gene (reference sequence). Germline trimming cut 3 bases from V and 5 bases from J; bases unmatched to any gene: 5. The CDR3 DNA reads as TGTGCCAGTAGTATCCCACAGGGGGTAACTGAAGCTTTCTTT. Protein sequence: CASSIPQGVTEAFF.

The rearrangement uses TRBV10-3 and TRBJ1-1, with D perhaps matching TRBD1 (6 bases). Trimming left V 7 bases short and J 1 base short, with 10 bases between. Germline V gene data show CDR1 as ENHRY and CDR2 as SYGVKD. The CDR3 runs 13 residues. The chain's CDR3 is CAITPTGNTEAFF. CDR3 DNA sequence: TGTGCCATCACTCCGACAGGGAACACTGAAGCTTTCTTT.

In this sample, this clone turned up many times. The CDR3 coding sequence is TGTGCCATCGGGCTAGCGGAGAACACCGGGGAGCTGTTTTTT. Protein product: CAIGLAENTGELFF. The chain recombines TRBV10-3 with TRBJ2-2; 7 nucleotides agree with TRBD2. CDR1 is ENHRY and CDR2 is SYGVKD in the germline V gene. CDR3 length equals 14 residues. V shed 8 bases and J 1 base; nucleotides not matched to a gene: 4.

V is TRBV10-1 and J is TRBJ2-7; D perhaps matches TRBD1 (5 bases). V was trimmed by 6 bases and J by 5 bases, leaving 23 bases between them. Germline V gene data show CDR1 as WNHNN and CDR2 as SYGVQD (reference sequence). This CDR3 spans 16 amino acids. The CDR3 region is CASSRGAEGLKDEQYF. Here the CDR3 DNA reads TGCGCCAGCAGCCGTGGGGCAGAAGGTCTGAAAGACGAGCAGTACTTC.

V is TRBV4-1 and J is TRBJ2-7; 9 nucleotides match TRBD2. After removal of 8 bases from V and 0 bases from J, the junction contained 8 bases not matched to a gene. The germline CDR1 and CDR2 sequences are MGHRA and YSYEKL. The CDR3 loop spans 15 amino acids. CDR3 bases: TGCGCCAGCGCCACGGGACTAGCCGTCTCCTACGAGCAGTACTTC. This sequence encodes CASATGLAVSYEQYF.